Included here is one T cell receptor beta chain sequence, with context. Its antigen is unidentified. As for time point: week 5, during vaccination. Topical imiquimod was applied with each vaccine dose, which held 300 ug of mutant IDH1 20-mer peptide. TCRdb's copy holds only in-frame clones and misses some; the assay was immunoSEQ multiplex PCR. The profile covers tens of thousands of clones, with less than 85% appearing a single time and approximately 2.8% taken by the ten largest. The data are from a study of a mutant IDH1 vaccine in newly diagnosed glioma. On the study more broadly: Patients had eight vaccinations, in weeks 1, 3, 5, 7, 11, 15, 19 and 23.

Germline CDR1 reads LGHNA; CDR2 reads YNFKEQ. Trimming removed 8 bases at V and 10 bases at J, with 17 bases between. The CDR3 contains 12 residues. This receptor was obtained from a woman aged 18-35 years with glioma. Some clones in this sample may be carry-over from other donors' samples. The V call is TRBV4-2, the J call TRBJ1-2, with D possibly matching TRBD1 (5 bases). This sample comprised PBMCs, obtained from a glioma patient whose treatment included an IDH1 peptide vaccine. This CDR3 reads CASGPMGEDYTF. CDR3 bases: TGTGCCAGCGGCCCGATGGGGGAGGACTACACCTTC.